The rows below give T cell receptor beta chains drawn from one sample of a study of shared clonotypes between healthy human individuals. Libraries were prepared by immunoSEQ multiplex PCR; TCRdb keeps only in-frame clonotypes and omits some of them. The sample records nearly 750,000 clones, roughly two thirds being singletons. Sequenced input: memory CD4+ T cells sorted from blood. Receptor source: a woman in her twenties or thirties in good health. Both conserved end residues are part of each CDR3. D genes are given only for firm matches. Clone size is not always given. Where it is, it says once, few, many or a class for expanded clones.

D gene: .
clone size: .
V gene: TRBV10-2
J gene: TRBJ2-7
CDR3 protein: CASSPRTAYEQYF
CDR3 DNA: TGCGCCAGCAGCCCCCGGACAGCGTACGAGCAGTACTTC

D gene: .
clone size: .
V gene: TRBV6-4
J gene: TRBJ1-2
CDR3 protein: CASSDSISAKEDDGYTF
CDR3 DNA: TGTGCCAGCAGTGACTCGATTTCTGCTAAAGAAGACGATGGCTACACCTTC

D gene: TRBD2
clone size: .
V gene: TRBV12-5
J gene: TRBJ2-7
CDR3 protein: CASGFHGVAGRYEQYF
CDR3 DNA: TGTGCTAGTGGTTTTCATGGGGTAGCGGGACGCTACGAGCAGTACTTC

D gene: .
clone size: once
V gene: TRBV2
J gene: TRBJ1-1
CDR3 protein: CASTLDGGGTEAFF
CDR3 DNA: TGTGCCAGCACCCTAGACGGGGGTGGAACTGAAGCTTTCTTT

D gene: .
clone size: .
V gene: TRBV27
J gene: TRBJ1-1
CDR3 protein: CASSLNLGQNEAFF
CDR3 DNA: TGTGCCAGCAGTTTAAATCTTGGACAGAATGAAGCTTTCTTT

D gene: .
clone size: .
V gene: TRBV5-1
J gene: TRBJ1-1
CDR3 protein: CASSLNRGERANTEAFF
CDR3 DNA: TGCGCCAGCAGCTTGAACCGAGGGGAACGGGCGAACACTGAAGCCTTCTTT

D gene: .
clone size: few
V gene: TRBV19
J gene: TRBJ2-1
CDR3 protein: CASRVAAYNEQFF
CDR3 DNA: TGTGCCAGTAGAGTAGCGGCCTACAATGAGCAGTTCTTC

D gene: TRBD1
clone size: few
V gene: TRBV5-4
J gene: TRBJ1-6
CDR3 protein: CASSGMTGGHSPLHF
CDR3 DNA: TGTGCCAGCAGCGGGATGACAGGGGGTCATTCACCCCTCCACTTT

D gene: TRBD2
clone size: .
V gene: TRBV18
J gene: TRBJ2-1
CDR3 protein: CASSPGGRASDEQFF
CDR3 DNA: TGTGCCAGCTCACCCGGCGGGAGGGCCAGCGATGAGCAGTTCTTC

D gene: .
clone size: few
V gene: TRBV4-2
J gene: TRBJ2-1
CDR3 protein: CASSQDRTGPYNEQFF
CDR3 DNA: TGTGCCAGCAGCCAAGATCGGACGGGGCCCTACAATGAGCAGTTCTTC

D gene: .
clone size: .
V gene: TRBV11-3
J gene: TRBJ1-1
CDR3 protein: CASSFAPDTEAFF
CDR3 DNA: TGTGCCAGCAGCTTCGCCCCGGACACTGAAGCTTTCTTT

D gene: TRBD2
clone size: .
V gene: TRBV5-1
J gene: TRBJ2-7
CDR3 protein: CASSASGPGGHEQYF
CDR3 DNA: TGCGCCAGCAGCGCTAGCGGCCCCGGAGGCCACGAGCAGTACTTC

D gene: TRBD2
clone size: few
V gene: TRBV5-1
J gene: TRBJ2-5
CDR3 protein: CASSLGTSGRFRIETQYF
CDR3 DNA: TGCGCCAGCAGCTTGGGAACTAGCGGGAGGTTTAGGATTGAGACCCAGTACTTC

D gene: .
clone size: .
V gene: TRBV28
J gene: TRBJ2-3
CDR3 protein: CAIRTPLNTQYF
CDR3 DNA: TGTGCCATCCGGACGCCACTAAATACGCAGTATTTT

D gene: .
clone size: .
V gene: TRBV2
J gene: TRBJ1-3
CDR3 protein: CASTQEGGPFSGNTIYF
CDR3 DNA: TGTGCCAGCACCCAAGAGGGGGGGCCCTTCTCTGGAAACACCATATATTTT

D gene: .
clone size: .
V gene: TRBV5-1
J gene: TRBJ1-2
CDR3 protein: CASSLFSGEGYTF
CDR3 DNA: TGCGCCAGCAGCTTGTTTTCAGGGGAGGGCTACACCTTC

D gene: .
clone size: .
V gene: TRBV7-3
J gene: TRBJ2-3
CDR3 protein: CASSVAGDTTDTQYF
CDR3 DNA: TGTGCCAGCAGTGTTGCGGGGGACACCACAGATACGCAGTATTTT

D gene: .
clone size: .
V gene: TRBV2
J gene: TRBJ2-5
CDR3 protein: CASRAGEDETQYF
CDR3 DNA: TGTGCCAGTAGGGCCGGGGAGGACGAGACCCAGTACTTC

D gene: TRBD2
clone size: .
V gene: TRBV6-4
J gene: TRBJ2-1
CDR3 protein: CASSEGTSGYNEQFF
CDR3 DNA: TGTGCCAGCAGTGAGGGGACTAGCGGATACAATGAGCAGTTCTTC

D gene: .
clone size: .
V gene: TRBV7-2
J gene: TRBJ2-2
CDR3 protein: CASSFRAGGTGELFF
CDR3 DNA: TGTGCCAGCAGCTTTCGAGCGGGTGGCACCGGGGAGCTGTTTTTT

D gene: .
clone size: .
V gene: TRBV28
J gene: TRBJ2-3
CDR3 protein: CASTDQPDDTDTQYF
CDR3 DNA: TGTGCCAGCACCGACCAGCCAGATGACACAGATACGCAGTATTTT

D gene: TRBD2
clone size: .
V gene: TRBV4-1
J gene: TRBJ2-3
CDR3 protein: CASSQVAGVTDTQYF
CDR3 DNA: TGCGCCAGCAGCCAAGTAGCGGGAGTGACAGATACGCAGTATTTT

D gene: .
clone size: few
V gene: TRBV2
J gene: TRBJ2-5
CDR3 protein: CASSWQETQYF
CDR3 DNA: TGTGCCAGCAGTTGGCAAGAGACCCAGTACTTC

D gene: TRBD1
clone size: .
V gene: TRBV6-4
J gene: TRBJ2-1
CDR3 protein: CASSADGTGGYNEQFF
CDR3 DNA: TGTGCCAGCAGTGCCGACGGGACAGGGGGGTACAATGAGCAGTTCTTC

D gene: TRBD2
clone size: .
V gene: TRBV6-5
J gene: TRBJ2-2
CDR3 protein: CASSYSTSGSTGELFF
CDR3 DNA: TGTGCCAGCAGTTACTCGACTAGCGGGAGCACCGGGGAGCTGTTTTTT

D gene: .
clone size: .
V gene: TRBV28
J gene: TRBJ2-3
CDR3 protein: CATGLNPSTDTQYF
CDR3 DNA: TGTGCCACAGGGCTAAACCCGAGCACAGATACGCAGTATTTT

D gene: TRBD1
clone size: .
V gene: TRBV7-9
J gene: TRBJ1-2
CDR3 protein: CASSYRQGNTLGYTF
CDR3 DNA: TGTGCCAGCAGCTATAGACAGGGTAACACACTTGGCTACACCTTC

D gene: TRBD2
clone size: .
V gene: TRBV5-5
J gene: TRBJ2-3
CDR3 protein: CASSLGLAGKTDTQYF
CDR3 DNA: TGTGCCAGCAGCTTGGGACTAGCGGGAAAGACAGATACGCAGTATTTT

D gene: .
clone size: .
V gene: TRBV28
J gene: TRBJ1-5
CDR3 protein: CASITGGQPQHF
CDR3 DNA: TGTGCCAGCATTACAGGAGGGCAGCCCCAGCATTTT

D gene: TRBD2
clone size: .
V gene: TRBV6-1
J gene: TRBJ2-1
CDR3 protein: CASSKREGPYNEQFF
CDR3 DNA: TGTGCCAGCTCGAAGCGGGAGGGCCCTTACAATGAGCAGTTCTTC

D gene: .
clone size: .
V gene: TRBV20-1
J gene: TRBJ1-1
CDR3 protein: CSALGVGAFF
CDR3 DNA: TGCAGTGCCTTAGGGGTTGGAGCTTTCTTT

D gene: .
clone size: .
V gene: TRBV19
J gene: TRBJ2-3
CDR3 protein: CASRIGPGGRGPTDTQYF
CDR3 DNA: TGTGCCAGTAGAATTGGCCCAGGAGGGAGAGGACCCACAGATACGCAGTATTTT

D gene: .
clone size: .
V gene: TRBV7-3
J gene: TRBJ1-1
CDR3 protein: CASSLTRGENTEAFF
CDR3 DNA: TGTGCCAGCAGCTTAACCAGAGGGGAGAACACTGAAGCTTTCTTT

D gene: .
clone size: .
V gene: TRBV6-6
J gene: TRBJ1-1
CDR3 protein: CASVKQEAGTEAFF
CDR3 DNA: TGTGCCAGCGTCAAACAGGAGGCGGGGACTGAAGCTTTCTTT

D gene: TRBD1
clone size: .
V gene: TRBV5-1
J gene: TRBJ2-5
CDR3 protein: CASNRGWVGETQYF
CDR3 DNA: TGCGCCAGCAACAGGGGCTGGGTTGGGGAGACCCAGTACTTC

D gene: TRBD1
clone size: .
V gene: TRBV19
J gene: TRBJ1-3
CDR3 protein: CASTRQGIPGNTIYF
CDR3 DNA: TGTGCCAGTACTCGACAGGGTATCCCTGGAAACACCATATATTTT

D gene: TRBD2
clone size: .
V gene: TRBV15
J gene: TRBJ2-5
CDR3 protein: CATSSPLGLAGTETQYF
CDR3 DNA: TGTGCCACCAGCAGCCCTCTGGGACTAGCGGGAACAGAGACCCAGTACTTC

D gene: .
clone size: .
V gene: TRBV5-1
J gene: TRBJ2-1
CDR3 protein: CASSLVSLATAEQFF
CDR3 DNA: TGCGCCAGCAGCTTGGTTAGTCTAGCTACAGCGGAGCAGTTCTTC

D gene: .
clone size: once
V gene: TRBV5-1
J gene: TRBJ2-1
CDR3 protein: CASSFSSGSYNEQFF
CDR3 DNA: TGCGCCAGCAGCTTTAGTTCCGGGTCCTACAATGAGCAGTTCTTC

D gene: .
clone size: .
V gene: TRBV6-4
J gene: TRBJ2-7
CDR3 protein: CASTQPLPYEQYF
CDR3 DNA: TGTGCCAGCACCCAGCCCCTACCCTACGAGCAGTACTTC

D gene: TRBD2
clone size: once
V gene: TRBV9
J gene: TRBJ2-7
CDR3 protein: CASSVGGGTYEQYF
CDR3 DNA: TGTGCCAGCAGCGTAGGCGGGGGGACCTACGAGCAGTACTTC